The 31 T cell receptor beta chains below were found in one sample sequenced in a study of T cells in Graves' hyperthyroidism and ophthalmopathy. The source material, RNA transcripts, was used to amplify TCR beta CDR3 regions. When the TCR CDR3 underwent first-round RT-PCR, the HTBI primer set was used. TCRdb used MiXCR to reprocess the multiplex PCR reads, holding one entry per CDR3 protein. There are hundreds of thousands of distinct CDR3 sequences in the sample; 11% to 15% occur only once, and roughly a tenth lies in the top ten. The sample was blood. These receptors came from a woman younger than 35 with Graves' hyperthyroidism.

The chain has TRBV9 and TRBJ2-7; D is uncertain. The V and J ends lost 0 bases and 2 bases respectively, with 9 bases between them. The CDR3 has 14 amino acids. Germline assignment: CDR1 SGDLS and CDR2 YYNGEE. The CDR3 coding sequence is TGTGCCAGCAGCGTAGTTCCGGACCCCTACGAGCAGTACTTC. Protein sequence: CASSVVPDPYEQYF.

This sequence joins TRBV7-9 and TRBJ2-7, with D perhaps matching TRBD2 (6 bases). Germline V CDR1 and CDR2: SEHNR, FQNEAQ (reference sequence). Trimming pared 4 bases from V and 3 bases from J, leaving 16 bases between. This CDR3 comprises 15 residues. The CDR3 sequence is CASSSGSGAVYEQYF. In DNA, the CDR3 is TGTGCCAGCAGCTCGGGGTCGGGAGCAGTCTACGAGCAGTACTTC.

To note about this clonotype: This may stem from a read error, because a much larger clone lies one nucleotide away. The chain links TRBV5-6 to TRBJ1-1; perhaps TRBD1 as D (5 bases). The length of the CDR3 is 13 residues. V lost 2 bases to trimming and J lost 8 bases, with 13 bases between them. Per the germline V gene, CDR1 is SGHDT and CDR2 is YYEEEE. The CDR3 region is CASSFDGGAEAFF. The CDR3 DNA reads as TGTGCCAGCAGCTTTGACGGGGGTGCCGAAGCTTTCTTT.

This clonotype was counted ten times or more. The genes are TRBV7-9 and TRBJ2-7; no clear D gene. Germline CDR1 reads SEHNR; CDR2 reads FQNEAQ (reference sequence). V dropped 5 bases and J dropped 5 bases, with 7 bases sitting between them. This CDR3 comprises 11 residues. The CDR3 coding sequence is TGTGCCAGCAGCCTCTATAACGAGCAGTACTTC. As protein: CASSLYNEQYF.

At least ten counts were recorded for this clonotype. V usage is TRBV18 and J usage is TRBJ2-1, with 9 bases fitting TRBD2. Germline V gene data show CDR1 as KGHSH and CDR2 as LQKENI. V shed 4 bases and J 5 bases; nucleotides not matched to a gene: 9. CDR3 length equals 16 residues. The CDR3: CASSRSSGSKHNEQFF. The CDR3 DNA reads TGTGCCAGCTCACGGAGTAGCGGGAGTAAGCACAATGAGCAGTTCTTC.

This clonotype turned up a few times. V is TRBV6-2 or TRBV6-3 and J is TRBJ1-2; D unclear. The V gene's germline CDR1 is MNHEY and CDR2 SVGEGT. The CDR3 is made up of 14 amino acids. Trimming took off 6 bases at V and 4 bases at J, with 15 bases between the two ends. The CDR3 reads CASRLTGRIYGYTF. DNA of the CDR3: TGTGCCAGCAGGCTCACCGGACGGATCTATGGCTACACCTTC.

This clonotype was seen only a few times. The rearrangement links TRBV9 to TRBJ2-1; 8 nucleotides align to TRBD2. This CDR3 has 18 residues. Germline assignment: CDR1 SGDLS and CDR2 YYNGEE. The V and J ends lost 1 base and 6 bases, in that order; junction bases with no gene match: 15. The chain's CDR3 is CASSVNFAGGFVGNEQFF. CDR3 nucleotides: TGTGCCAGCAGCGTAAACTTTGCGGGAGGTTTTGTCGGCAATGAGCAGTTCTTC.

This clonotype was observed a few times. V gene TRBV27 combines with J gene TRBJ1-5; D possibly corresponds to TRBD1 (6 bases). Germline CDR1 is MNHEY and CDR2 is SMNVEV (reference sequence). This CDR3 is 15 amino acids long. Trimming took 5 bases from V and 6 from J, leaving 17 bases between them. The chain's CDR3 is CASSLQTGMGQPQHF. Here the CDR3 DNA reads TGTGCCAGCAGTCTCCAAACAGGGATGGGTCAGCCCCAGCATTTT.

The chain combines TRBV10-3 with TRBJ2-7; the match to TRBD1 covers 8 bases. The CDR3 spans 14 residues. V lost 7 bases, J lost 0 bases, and 5 bases stayed unmatched. Germline CDR1 is ENHRY and CDR2 is SYGVKD. CDR3 sequence: CAITRDRSSYEQYF. In DNA, the CDR3 is TGTGCCATCACTCGGGACAGGAGCTCCTACGAGCAGTACTTC.

With respect to this clonotype: One end of the junction varies from germline; a read error may be responsible. This chain links TRBV6-1 with TRBJ2-6, with D unresolved. Germline CDR1 reads MNHNS; CDR2 reads SASEGT. The CDR3 has 17 amino acids. The CDR3 loop is CASREGLGPSGANVLTF. The CDR3, as DNA: TGTGCCAGCAGAGAAGGTTTGGGCCCCTCTGGGGCCAACGTCCTGACTTTC.

This clonotype occurred a few times. V usage is TRBV2 and J usage is TRBJ2-1; 12 positions agree with TRBD2. Germline V CDR1 and CDR2: SNHLY, FYNNEI. The CDR3 loop spans 14 amino acids. Unmatched junction bases numbered 3, after V lost 8 bases and J lost 4 bases. This CDR3 reads CASPTSGSYNEQFF. The CDR3 DNA sequence: TGTGCCAGCCCGACTAGCGGGAGTTACAATGAGCAGTTCTTC.

This clonotype was seen at least ten times. The gene calls are TRBV11-2 and TRBJ2-1, with D perhaps given as TRBD1 or TRBD2 (6 bases each). This CDR3 contains 17 residues. Looked up from germline, CDR1 is SGHAT and CDR2 is FQNNGV. The V gene lost 5 bases and the J gene lost 4 bases, with 21 bases spanning the gap. The CDR3 protein is CASSQGTSIGGYNEQFF. The CDR3 DNA reads as TGTGCCAGCAGCCAGGGGACTTCAATAGGGGGTTACAATGAGCAGTTCTTC. The full variable domain, rest sourced from reference TRBV11-2 and TRBJ2-1, is EAGVAQSPRYKIIEKRQSVAFWCNPISGHATLYWYQQILGQGPKLLIQFQNNGVVDDSQLPKDRFSAERLKGVDSTLKIQPAKLEDSAVYLCASSQGTSIGGYNEQFFGPGTRLTVL.

This rearrangement joins TRBV9 to TRBJ2-2; TRBD1 is a possible D gene (6 bases). This CDR3 spans 15 amino acids. Looked up from germline, CDR1 is SGDLS and CDR2 is YYNGEE. The germline V and J ends were trimmed by 7 bases and 6 bases, with 19 bases remaining between them. The chain's CDR3 is CASQGPGPVAGELFF. The CDR3, as DNA: TGTGCCAGCCAGGGGCCGGGACCGGTAGCCGGGGAGCTGTTTTTT.

This clonotype was counted between two and nine times. The chain recombines TRBV6-2 or TRBV6-3 with TRBJ2-1; 13 nucleotides align to TRBD2. V lost 5 bases and J lost 8; bases outside the gene matches: 9. The CDR3 consists of 16 residues. Per germline, CDR1 MNHEY and CDR2 SVGEGT. CDR3 residues: CASSALLAGGGYEQFF. The CDR3 nucleotides are TGTGCCAGCAGTGCCCTACTAGCGGGAGGGGGCTATGAGCAGTTCTTC.

This chain uses TRBV11-1 with TRBJ2-7; 11 bases agree with TRBD1. The germline gives CDR1 SGHAT, CDR2 FQDESV (reference sequence). V lost 4 bases, J lost 3 bases, and 8 bases stayed unmatched. The CDR3 is 16 residues long. In DNA, the CDR3 is TGTGCCAGCAGCTCCCAGATCGGGACAGGGGGCTACGAGCAGTACTTC. This encodes CASSSQIGTGGYEQYF.

This clonotype was counted ten times or more. The rearrangement uses TRBV7-2 and TRBJ2-1, with 8 bases fitting TRBD2. The J segment lost 4 bases and the V segment lost 1 base, leaving 6 bases of the junction unmatched. Germline loops: CDR1 SGHTA, CDR2 FQGNSA. The CDR3 is made up of 16 amino acids. The CDR3 bases are TGTGCCAGCAGCTTAGATACTAGCGGAAGGTACAATGAGCAGTTCTTC. Translation: CASSLDTSGRYNEQFF.

In this sample, this clonotype turned up many times. V usage is TRBV20-1 and J usage is TRBJ1-6; D remains unclear. CDR1 is DFQATT and CDR2 is SNEGSKA in the germline V gene (reference sequence). The CDR3 sequence is 11 residues long. V was cut by 4 bases and J by 10 bases, with 8 bases left in between. The CDR3 spells CSATTGSPLHF. The CDR3 DNA is TGCAGTGCTACCACTGGATCACCCCTCCACTTT.

Regarding this clonotype: Since the CDR3 does not end with the conserved phenylalanine or tryptophan, this likely comes from a read error. The chain joins TRBV12-3 or TRBV12-4 to TRBJ2-7; 8 bases match TRBD1. The CDR3 is 14 residues long. With 6 bases clipped from V and 6 bases from J, the junction kept 10 bases outside the gene matches. The DNA of the CDR3 is TGTGCCAGCAGCGGGACAGGCCGGATGAGCGAGCAGTACCTC. Residues: CASSGTGRMSEQYL.

The sample holds a few counts of this clonotype. The V gene is TRBV19, the J gene TRBJ2-3, with TRBD1 matching over 9 bases. Germline V gene sequence: CDR1 LNHDA, CDR2 SQIVND (reference sequence). The length of the CDR3 is 14 residues. Trimming at V came to 8 bases and at J to 4 bases, leaving 7 bases not matched to a gene. CDR3 sequence (DNA): TGTGCCAGTGGGCGGGACAGGGTGTCAGATACGCAGTATTTT. It translates to CASGRDRVSDTQYF. The variable domain in full, completed from reference TRBV19 and TRBJ2-3, reads DGGITQSPKYLFRKEGQNVTLSCEQNLNHDAMYWYRQDPGQGLRLIYYSQIVNDFQKGDIAEGYSVSREKKESFPLTVTSAQKNPTAFYLCASGRDRVSDTQYFGPGTRLTVL.

The sample holds a few counts of this clonotype. The chain combines TRBV10-3 with TRBJ2-7, with 7 bases fitting TRBD2. The V gene end was trimmed by 8 bases and the J gene end by 7 bases; junction bases not matched to a gene: 11. The length of the CDR3 is 13 residues. Germline assignment: CDR1 ENHRY and CDR2 SYGVKD. CDR3: CAIGRELLGEQYF. In DNA, the CDR3 is TGTGCCATCGGGCGGGAGCTCCTTGGGGAGCAGTACTTC.

As for this clonotype: Germline and junction disagree at one end, which may indicate a read error. The V gene is TRBV9, the J gene TRBJ2-2; 11 positions agree with TRBD1. CDR3 length: 15 residues. Germline lookup yields CDR1 SGDLS and CDR2 YYNGEE. The CDR3 is CASSGAGTGGSGAVF. In DNA, the CDR3 is TGTGCCAGCAGCGGAGCCGGGACAGGGGGGTCGGGAGCTGTTTTT.

In its sample, this clonotype was seen a few times. V is TRBV7-2 and J is TRBJ1-1; tentative D call: TRBD1 (6 bases). With 5 bases removed from V and 1 base from J, the gap between germline ends came to 14 bases. The CDR3 runs to 15 residues. CDR1 is SGHTA, CDR2 FQGNSA, per germline. DNA for the CDR3: TGTGCCAGCAGCGAAACAGGGAGGGGGAACACTGAAGCTTTCTTT. Protein product: CASSETGRGNTEAFF.

This clonotype was picked up many times. The V call is TRBV4-3, the J call TRBJ2-3, with D uncertain. The germline V gene encodes CDR1 LGHNA and CDR2 YSLEER. The CDR3 spans 13 residues. V gave up 3 bases and J gave up 4 bases, with 8 bases separating them. In DNA, the CDR3 is TGCGCCAGCAGCCAGGCAGCTTCAGATACGCAGTATTTT. Translated, it gives CASSQAASDTQYF.

The sample holds a few counts of this clonotype. The rearrangement uses TRBV4-1 and TRBJ1-2; no firm D call. CDR3 size: 14 residues. In germline, CDR1 is MGHRA, CDR2 YSYEKL. Trimming shortened V by 0 bases and J by 3 bases, and 8 bases separated the two germline ends. CDR3 sequence (DNA): TGCGCCAGCAGCCAAGAGGGCAGGCACTATGGCTACACCTTC. Its protein is CASSQEGRHYGYTF.

This clonotype was recorded at least ten times. V and J are TRBV5-5 and TRBJ1-5; the match to TRBD1 covers 8 bases. CDR3 length: 16 amino acids. V dropped 4 bases and J dropped 5; count of bases not matched to a gene: 11. CDR1 and CDR2 from the germline V gene are SGHKS and YYEKEE (reference sequence). CDR3 coding DNA: TGTGCCAGCAGCCCTGGACAGGGTTCGATGGATCAGCCCCAGCATTTT. Translated: CASSPGQGSMDQPQHF.

This clonotype has at least ten counts. This chain joins TRBV30 and TRBJ2-1; 9 bases match TRBD2. V lost 5 bases to trimming and J lost 7 bases; unmatched junction nucleotides: 6. Germline V gene data show CDR1 as GTSNPN and CDR2 as SVGIG (reference sequence). This CDR3 is built from 13 residues. CDR3 sequence reads: CAWRLADQNEQFF. The CDR3 nucleotides read TGTGCCTGGCGACTAGCGGACCAAAATGAGCAGTTCTTC.

This clonotype was seen more than once but under ten times. This chain links TRBV12-3 or TRBV12-4 with TRBJ1-5, with a possible D match to TRBD1 (5 bases). The CDR3 covers 15 residues. The V and J ends lost 7 bases and 8 bases respectively, with 21 bases between them. The CDR3 sequence: CASTLGGILGEPQHF. CDR3 nucleotides: TGTGCCAGCACCTTGGGGGGAATCCTCGGGGAGCCCCAGCATTTT.

In its sample, this clonotype was seen a few times. The J gene is TRBJ1-2, the V gene TRBV20-1, with 7 bases that match TRBD1. Germline values: CDR1 DFQATT, CDR2 SNEGSKA (reference sequence). Unmatched junction bases numbered 5, after V lost 5 bases and J lost 8 bases. The CDR3 contains 11 residues. This CDR3 reads CSAYDREGYTF. DNA of the CDR3: TGCAGTGCTTATGACAGGGAAGGCTACACCTTC.

The V and J genes are TRBV29-1 and TRBJ2-7; TRBD2 matches at 7 bases. There are 14 residues in the CDR3. CDR1 and CDR2 from the germline V gene are SQVTM and ANQGSEA. The V gene end was trimmed by 6 bases and the J gene end by 6 bases; junction bases not matched to a gene: 14. The CDR3 DNA reads as TGCAGCGTAGCAGGACTAGGTCCCCACCTCGAGCAGTACTTC. Amino acids: CSVAGLGPHLEQYF.

The V and J genes are TRBV4-1 and TRBJ2-1, with a weak D call TRBD1 (6 bases). The V gene's germline CDR1 is MGHRA and CDR2 YSYEKL. The CDR3 has 15 amino acids. V lost 1 base to trimming and J lost 8 bases, with 15 bases between them. The chain's CDR3 is CASSQGGLGPDEQFF. The CDR3 DNA sequence: TGCGCCAGCAGCCAAGGGGGGCTAGGTCCGGATGAGCAGTTCTTC.

In its sample, this clonotype was seen many times. The genes are TRBV6-2 or TRBV6-3 and TRBJ1-2; 8 bases agree with TRBD1. Germline CDR1 MNHEY, CDR2 SVGEGT. The CDR3 spans 15 residues. V trimming: 1 base; J trimming: 5 bases; junction bases outside the gene matches: 6. CDR3 nucleotide sequence: TGTGCCAGCAGTTACTTTGGGACAGGATCTTATGGCTACACCTTC. This sequence encodes CASSYFGTGSYGYTF.